This T cell receptor beta chain was retrieved from a study of cytomegalovirus exposure and HLA in healthy donors. The germline gives CDR1 MNHEY, CDR2 SMNVEV (reference sequence). With 6 bases clipped from V and 6 bases from J, the junction kept 7 bases outside the gene matches. This CDR3 is built from 13 residues. 13 Jbeta primers and 60 Vbeta primers were used for the PCR. This table comes from immunoSEQ multiplex PCR, and its TCRdb copy is limited to in-frame clones, with some not included. This sample's clone table lists 130,000 or so clones. This clonotype was obtained from a woman aged 40 to 55 in good health and CMV-seropositive. Sequencing used PBMCs. The V gene is TRBV27, the J gene TRBJ1-2, with 7 positions matching TRBD1. In nucleotides, the CDR3 is TGTGCCAGCAGCCGGAGGACAGGAGATGGCTACACCTTC. Its protein product is CASSRRTGDGYTF.